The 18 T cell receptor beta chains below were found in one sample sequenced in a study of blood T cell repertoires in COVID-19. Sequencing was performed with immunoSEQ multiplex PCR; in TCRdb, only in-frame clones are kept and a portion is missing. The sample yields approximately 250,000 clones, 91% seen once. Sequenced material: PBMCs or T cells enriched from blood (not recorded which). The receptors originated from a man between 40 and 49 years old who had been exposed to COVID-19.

The DNA of the CDR3 is TGTGCCAGTAGCACAACAGGGGCAAGCAATCAGCCCCAGCATTTT. Amino acid sequence: CASSTTGASNQPQHF. This chain connects TRBV19 to TRBJ1-5, with 7 bases aligning to TRBD1. V lost 6 bases, J lost 1 base, and 6 bases stayed unmatched. Germline V CDR1 and CDR2: LNHDA, SQIVND (reference sequence). The CDR3 has 15 residues.

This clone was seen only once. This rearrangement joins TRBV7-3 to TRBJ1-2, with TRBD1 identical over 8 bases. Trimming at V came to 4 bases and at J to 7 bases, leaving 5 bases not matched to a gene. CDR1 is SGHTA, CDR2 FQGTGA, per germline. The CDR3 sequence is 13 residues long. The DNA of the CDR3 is TGTGCCAGCAGCTCGTCAGGGGGCTCTGGCTACACCTTC. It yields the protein CASSSSGGSGYTF.

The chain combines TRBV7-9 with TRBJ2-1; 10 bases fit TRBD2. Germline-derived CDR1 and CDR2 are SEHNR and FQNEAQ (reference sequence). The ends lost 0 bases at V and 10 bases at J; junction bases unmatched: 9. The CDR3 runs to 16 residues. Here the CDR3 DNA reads TGTGCCAGCAGCTTAGCGCAGGCTAGCGGGAGCGGGGAGCAGTTCTTC. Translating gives CASSLAQASGSGEQFF.

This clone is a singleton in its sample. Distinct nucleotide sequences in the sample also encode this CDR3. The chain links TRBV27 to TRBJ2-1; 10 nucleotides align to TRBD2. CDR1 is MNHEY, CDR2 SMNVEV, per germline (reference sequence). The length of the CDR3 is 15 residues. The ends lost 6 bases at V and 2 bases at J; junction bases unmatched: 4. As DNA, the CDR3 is TGTGCCAGCAGCCTTACTAGCGGGACCTACAATGAGCAGTTCTTC. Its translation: CASSLTSGTYNEQFF.

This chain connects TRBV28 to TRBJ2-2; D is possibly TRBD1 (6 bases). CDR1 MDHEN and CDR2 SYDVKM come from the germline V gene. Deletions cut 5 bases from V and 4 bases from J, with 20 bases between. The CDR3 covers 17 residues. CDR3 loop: CASSPDSLGASTGELFF. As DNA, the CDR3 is TGTGCCAGCAGTCCCGACAGCTTGGGGGCGAGCACCGGGGAGCTGTTTTTT.

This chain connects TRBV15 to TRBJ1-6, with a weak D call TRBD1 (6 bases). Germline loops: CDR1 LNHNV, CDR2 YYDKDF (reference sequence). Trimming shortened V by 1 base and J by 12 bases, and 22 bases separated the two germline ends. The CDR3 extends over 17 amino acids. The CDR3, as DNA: TGTGCCACCAGCAGAGCCCTCAATTCAGGGGTAAGGGAACCCCTCCACTTT. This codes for CATSRALNSGVREPLHF.

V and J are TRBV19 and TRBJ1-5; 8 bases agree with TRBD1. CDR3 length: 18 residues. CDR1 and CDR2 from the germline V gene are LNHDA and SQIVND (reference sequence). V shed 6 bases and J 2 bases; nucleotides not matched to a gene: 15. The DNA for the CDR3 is TGTGCCAGTAGGAGGACAGGGTTTCCCTATATTGGCAATCAGCCCCAGCATTTT. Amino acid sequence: CASRRTGFPYIGNQPQHF.

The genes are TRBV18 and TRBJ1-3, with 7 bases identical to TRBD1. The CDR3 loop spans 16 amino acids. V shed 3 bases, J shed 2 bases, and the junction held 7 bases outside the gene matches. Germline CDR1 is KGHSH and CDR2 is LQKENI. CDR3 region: CASSPSGQITGNTIYF. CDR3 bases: TGTGCCAGCTCACCCTCGGGACAGATCACTGGAAACACCATATATTTT.

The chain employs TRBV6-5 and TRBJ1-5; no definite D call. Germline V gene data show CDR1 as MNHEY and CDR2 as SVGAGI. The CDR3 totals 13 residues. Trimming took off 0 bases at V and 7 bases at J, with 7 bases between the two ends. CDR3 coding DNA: TGTGCCAGCAGTTACTCGTCTGCGCAGCCCCAGCATTTT. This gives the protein CASSYSSAQPQHF.

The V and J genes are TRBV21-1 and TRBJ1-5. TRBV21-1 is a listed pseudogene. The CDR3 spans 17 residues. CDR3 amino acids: CASSRVRRELHTQPQHF. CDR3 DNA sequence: TGTGCCAGCAGCAGGGTTCGGAGGGAACTTCACACTCAGCCCCAGCATTTT.

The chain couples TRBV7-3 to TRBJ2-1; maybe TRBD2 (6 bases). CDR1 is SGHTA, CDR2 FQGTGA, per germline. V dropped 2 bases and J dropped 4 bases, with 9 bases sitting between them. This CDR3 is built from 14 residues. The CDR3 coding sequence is TGTGCCAGCAGCTTAGGGGGACTTTACAATGAGCAGTTCTTC. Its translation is CASSLGGLYNEQFF.

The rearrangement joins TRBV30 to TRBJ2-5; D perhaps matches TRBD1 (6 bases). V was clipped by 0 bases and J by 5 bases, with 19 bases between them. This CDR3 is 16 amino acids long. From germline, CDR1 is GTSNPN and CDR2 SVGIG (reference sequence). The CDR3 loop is CAWSVRTTGSLETQYF. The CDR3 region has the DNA TGTGCCTGGAGTGTCCGAACAACAGGGAGTTTGGAGACCCAGTACTTC.

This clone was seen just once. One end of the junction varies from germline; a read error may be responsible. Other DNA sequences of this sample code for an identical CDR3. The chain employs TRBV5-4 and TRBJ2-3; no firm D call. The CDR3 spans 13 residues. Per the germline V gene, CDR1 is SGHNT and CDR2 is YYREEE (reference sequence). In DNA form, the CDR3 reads TGTGCCAGCAGTTTGGATAGCCCAGATACGCAGTATTTT. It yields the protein CASSLDSPDTQYF. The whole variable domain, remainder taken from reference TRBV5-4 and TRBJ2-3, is ETGVTQSPTHLIKTRGQQVTLRCSSQSGHNTVSWYQQALGQGPQFIFQYYREEENGRGNFPPRFSGLQFPNYSSELNVNALELDDSALYLCASSLDSPDTQYFGPGTRLTVL.

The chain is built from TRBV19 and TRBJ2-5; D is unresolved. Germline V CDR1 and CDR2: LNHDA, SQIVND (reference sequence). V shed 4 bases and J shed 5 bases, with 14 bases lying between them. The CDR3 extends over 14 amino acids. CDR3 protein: CASSTLIGGETQYF. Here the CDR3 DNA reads TGTGCCAGTAGTACCCTAATAGGCGGCGAGACCCAGTACTTC. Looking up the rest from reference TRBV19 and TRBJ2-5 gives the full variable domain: DGGITQSPKYLFRKEGQNVTLSCEQNLNHDAMYWYRQDPGQGLRLIYYSQIVNDFQKGDIAEGYSVSREKKESFPLTVTSAQKNPTAFYLCASSTLIGGETQYFGPGTRLLVL.

The CDR3 DNA follows: TGTGCCACCAACAGGGCCTTTAGCAATCAGCCCCAGCATTTT. Translated, it gives CATNRAFSNQPQHF. The rearrangement links TRBV15 to TRBJ1-5, with D perhaps TRBD1 (6 bases). Trimming cost V 7 bases and J 0 bases, with 10 bases left between them. CDR1 and CDR2 from the germline V gene are LNHNV and YYDKDF (reference sequence). The CDR3 is 14 amino acids. Full variable domain (remainder filled in from reference TRBV15 and TRBJ1-5): DAMVIQNPRYQVTQFGKPVTLSCSQTLNHNVMYWYQQKSSQAPKLLFHYYDKDFNNEADTPDNFQSRRPNTSFCFLDIRSPGLGDTAMYLCATNRAFSNQPQHFGDGTRLSIL.

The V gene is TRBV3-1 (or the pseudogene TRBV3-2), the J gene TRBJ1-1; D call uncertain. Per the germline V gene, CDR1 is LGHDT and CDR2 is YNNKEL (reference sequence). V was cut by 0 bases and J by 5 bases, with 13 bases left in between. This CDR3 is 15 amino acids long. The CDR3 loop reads CASSQDRSVRTEAFF. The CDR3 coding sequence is TGTGCCAGCAGCCAAGATCGTTCGGTTAGAACTGAAGCTTTCTTT.

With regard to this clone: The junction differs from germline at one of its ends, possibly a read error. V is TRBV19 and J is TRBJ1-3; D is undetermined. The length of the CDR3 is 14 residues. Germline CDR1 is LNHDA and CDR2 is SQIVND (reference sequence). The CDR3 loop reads CATTWESSGNIIYF. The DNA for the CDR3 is TGTGCTACTACTTGGGAGTCCTCTGGAAACATCATATATTTT.

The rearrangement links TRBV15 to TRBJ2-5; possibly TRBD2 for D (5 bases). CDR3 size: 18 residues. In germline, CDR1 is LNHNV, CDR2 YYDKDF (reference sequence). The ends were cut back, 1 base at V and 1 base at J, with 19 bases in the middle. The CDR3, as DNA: TGTGCCACCAGCAGAGGGCCAGACCGGGAAGGAAGCCAAGAGACCCAGTACTTC. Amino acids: CATSRGPDREGSQETQYF.